The rows below give T cell receptor beta chains drawn from one sample of a study of blood T cells in healthy people across ages. TCRdb re-derived calls from the 5' RACE reads in MiXCR, one entry per CDR3 protein. The table records about 2 million distinct CDR3 sequences, less than 50% of them present only once. Sequenced: blood. The receptor source for this set is a woman aged 35 to 49 in good health. Both conserved end residues are part of each CDR3. A D gene is named only where the DNA matches it firmly. Rows give clone size only sometimes, using once, few, many, or a class for an expanded clone.

once	TRBJ2-1	TRBV6-2/TRBV6-3	16	TRBD1	CASSYGGTGLYYEQFF	TGTGCCAGCAGTTATGGCGGGACAGGGCTCTACTATGAGCAGTTCTTC
-	TRBJ1-2	TRBV20-1	15	TRBD1	CSAAPGTGGNYGYTF	TGCAGTGCGGCCCCCGGGACAGGGGGCAATTATGGCTACACCTTC
few	TRBJ2-1	TRBV4-2	14	TRBD2	CASSHDRGGHEQFF	TGTGCCAGCAGCCACGATCGGGGGGGGCATGAGCAGTTCTTC
-	TRBJ2-3	TRBV9	18	TRBD2	CASSVSLAGGTSTDTQYF	TGCGCCAGCAGCGTCTCGTTAGCGGGGGGAACTAGCACAGATACGCAGTATTTT
-	TRBJ1-2	TRBV6-5	12	-	CASVGANYGYTF	TGTGCCAGCGTGGGAGCTAACTATGGCTACACCTTC
few	TRBJ2-7	TRBV29-1	14	TRBD1	CSVDRTGEAYEQYF	TGCAGCGTTGACCGGACAGGGGAGGCCTACGAGCAGTACTTC
-	TRBJ1-4	TRBV4-1	15	-	CASSQGGRKAEKLFF	TGCGCCAGCAGCCAAGGCGGCAGGAAAGCTGAAAAACTGTTTTTT
-	TRBJ2-1	TRBV11-2	21	TRBD1	CASSARKGGTGGDLSYNEQFF	TGTGCCAGCAGCGCCCGAAAGGGAGGGACAGGGGGAGACCTTTCCTACAATGAGCAGTTCTTC
once	TRBJ1-2	TRBV4-1	15	-	CASSQGSGVSYGYTF	TGCGCCAGCAGCCAAGGCTCTGGGGTTAGCTATGGCTACACCTTC
few	TRBJ2-5	TRBV7-2	12	-	CASSLGPPTQYF	TGTGCCAGCAGCTTAGGCCCCCCGACCCAGTACTTC
few	TRBJ2-1	TRBV7-2	11	-	CASSFSRKQFF	TGTGCCAGCAGCTTTAGTAGGAAGCAGTTCTTC
-	TRBJ2-5	TRBV7-2	14	-	CASSLVRSGETQYF	TGTGCCAGCAGCTTAGTTAGGTCGGGAGAGACCCAGTACTTC
-	TRBJ1-4	TRBV6-5	19	TRBD1	CASSYGQGTGLGNEKKEFF	TGTGCCAGCAGTTATGGACAGGGCACAGGATTGGGGAATGAAAAAAAGGAGTTTTTT
-	TRBJ1-2	TRBV20-1	14	-	CSALQQLANYGYTF	TGCAGTGCTCTCCAACAGCTAGCTAACTATGGCTACACCTTC
few	TRBJ2-5	TRBV29-1	11	-	CSGGIGETQYF	TGCAGCGGGGGGATCGGTGAGACCCAGTACTTC
-	TRBJ2-1	TRBV18	12	-	CASSRGQGEQFF	TGTGCCAGCTCGCGGGGGCAGGGTGAGCAGTTCTTC
-	TRBJ2-2	TRBV2	18	TRBD1	CASYWTGVSGTNTGELFF	TGTGCCAGCTACTGGACAGGGGTTTCGGGGACGAACACCGGGGAGCTGTTTTTT
-	TRBJ2-3	TRBV28	15	TRBD2	CASPPRGGAADTQYF	TGTGCCAGCCCTCCGCGCGGGGGGGCGGCAGATACGCAGTATTTT
few	TRBJ2-7	TRBV7-9	16	TRBD1	CASRLRLGDSPYEQYF	TGTGCCAGCAGACTTCGTCTGGGGGACAGTCCCTACGAGCAGTACTTC
-	TRBJ2-4	TRBV5-1	16	TRBD2	CASSLGAGVTPSIQYF	TGCGCCAGCAGCTTGGGGGCGGGGGTGACTCCGAGCATTCAGTACTTC
-	TRBJ2-7	TRBV29-1	11	-	CSVEDREIQYF	TGCAGCGTTGAAGACAGGGAGATCCAGTACTTC
-	TRBJ2-1	TRBV6-2/TRBV6-3	16	-	CASSYSGSGLYNEQFF	TGTGCCAGCAGTTACTCGGGTAGCGGCCTCTACAATGAGCAGTTCTTC
-	TRBJ2-7	TRBV15	13	-	CATSRPGQYEQYF	TGTGCCACCAGCAGACCCGGACAATACGAGCAGTACTTC
few	TRBJ2-5	TRBV4-3	15	-	CASSQQGAGEETQYF	TGCGCCAGCAGCCAACAGGGGGCGGGAGAAGAGACCCAGTACTTC
-	TRBJ2-1	TRBV3-1	17	-	CASSQDVGSWVVNEQFF	TGTGCCAGCAGCCAAGATGTGGGGAGCTGGGTCGTGAATGAGCAGTTCTTC
-	TRBJ2-7	TRBV6-1	14	TRBD2	CAGLAGGPTYEQYF	TGTGCCGGACTAGCGGGGGGGCCGACCTACGAGCAGTACTTC
few	TRBJ2-4	TRBV20-1	18	-	CSARDKAAGWYLKNIQYF	TGCAGTGCTAGAGATAAGGCGGCAGGGTGGTACCTCAAAAACATTCAGTACTTC